This T cell receptor (beta chain) was sequenced during a study of identical twins. Whole-study results and caveats: Analyses of zero insertions could, in part, be confounded by invariant MAIT and iNKT cells.

CDR1 DFQATT and CDR2 SNEGSKA come from the germline V gene (reference sequence). The junction had 2 bases not matched to a gene; V was cut back by 5 bases and J by 1 base. CDR3 length equals 13 residues. A universal primer site was added by template switching, and unique molecular identifiers were carried by the cDNA. TCRdb independently ran MiXCR on the 5' RACE reads; one entry per CDR3 protein. The sample carries 1.5 million to 2 million distinct CDR3 sequences, less than 40% recorded once. Only a few counts were recorded for this clonotype. The antigen remains unidentified. The chain uses TRBV20-1 and TRBJ1-2; 9 bases match TRBD1. The sequenced sample was cord blood. This sequence originates from a newborn girl in good health. The CDR3 nucleotides read TGCAGTGCTGGGACAGGGCTTAACTATGGCTACACCTTC. This translates into CSAGTGLNYGYTF.